This note documents a single T cell receptor beta chain sequence. Its antigen is not known. The V segment lost 10 bases and the J segment 0 bases; nucleotides outside the gene matches: 6. The CDR3 covers 14 residues. The germline V gene has CDR1 MDHEN and CDR2 SYDVKM. These data belong to a study of cytomegalovirus exposure and HLA in healthy donors. General study points: Per a later analysis, HLA-associated TCR beta chains showed more clonal expansion than other, equally common TCR beta chains. Analyzed later, most CMV-associated TCR beta chains appeared HLA-restricted.

It was with 60 Vbeta and 13 Jbeta primers that the PCR ran. TCRdb's copy holds only in-frame clones and misses some; the assay was immunoSEQ multiplex PCR. Of over 55,000 clones in the sample, approximately 67% were seen once. The clonotype comes from a man aged 35-49 years in good health and CMV-seropositive. The V gene is TRBV28, the J gene TRBJ1-5, with 7 bases matching TRBD1. What was sequenced was PBMCs. The CDR3 bases are TGTGCCAACTCAGGGGGGAATAGCAATCAGCCCCAGCATTTT. It encodes CANSGGNSNQPQHF. Variable domain in full (rest from reference TRBV28 and TRBJ1-5): DVKVTQSSRYLVKRTGEKVFLECVQDMDHENMFWYRQDPGLGLRLIYFSYDVKMKEKGDIPEGYSVSREKKERFSLILESASTNQTSMYLCANSGGNSNQPQHFGDGTRLSIL.